A selection of T cell receptor beta chains follows, all from one sample in a study of a mutant IDH1 vaccine in newly diagnosed glioma. Antigen specificity for these receptors is unknown. Using immunoSEQ multiplex PCR, the repertoire was profiled, and TCRdb retains in-frame clones only, with some absent. The table lists nearly 30,000 clones, around 90% of them singletons, with under 4% in the top ten. The source was peripheral blood mononuclear cells (PBMCs), collected from a glioma patient whose treatment included an IDH1 peptide vaccine. The receptors shown here come from a woman aged 40 to 50 with glioma. Some clones in this sample may be carry-over from other donors' samples. The CDR3 runs from the conserved cysteine through the conserved F or W. Where a row states a size, it is once, few, many or the class of an expanded clone; other rows omit it.

j_call | clone_size | v_call | cdr3_aa
TRBJ2-5 | . | TRBV15 | CATSRDVRAGEQYF
TRBJ1-5 | . | TRBV23-1 | CASSPPLTTYQPQHF
TRBJ2-7 | . | TRBV28 | CASTTGGPYEQYF
TRBJ1-4 | . | TRBV7-8 | CASSLGASAGVPNEKLFF
TRBJ1-2 | . | TRBV25-1 | CASSSRTPVGGYTF
TRBJ1-1 | . | TRBV27 | CASYRWAGVSNTEAFF
TRBJ2-5 | few | TRBV19 | CATSSSGGETQYF
TRBJ2-1 | . | TRBV4-3 | CASSQDRVDEQFF
TRBJ2-4 | once | TRBV11-1 | CASSLDSHLAKNIQYF
TRBJ1-1 | once | TRBV27 | CASSSIMNTEAFF
TRBJ2-5 | few | TRBV15 | CATSRVLAGGETQYF
TRBJ2-2 | once | TRBV5-8 | CASSLGLGQSYTGELFF
TRBJ1-5 | . | TRBV29-1 | CSVGGGNQPQHF
TRBJ2-2 | once | TRBV9 | CASSEARRGRGDAGELFF
TRBJ1-2 | . | TRBV7-2 | CASSFPPGTGNYGYTF
TRBJ2-5 | . | TRBV11-3 | CASSSGMGNQETQYF
TRBJ1-1 | . | TRBV5-1 | CASSLGQGGSRAEAFF
TRBJ1-3 | . | TRBV7-2 | CASTRKSTNSGNTIYF
TRBJ1-1 | . | TRBV2 | CASRLTEAFF
TRBJ2-2 | . | TRBV9 | CASSVKGGGGELFF
TRBJ2-1 | . | TRBV5-4 | CASSLIQDRENEQFF
TRBJ1-2 | . | TRBV19 | CASSANRDRGSGYTF
TRBJ2-5 | . | TRBV7-2 | CASSKQGAETQYF
TRBJ2-7 | . | TRBV11-1 | CASSLSRVTYEQYF
TRBJ2-1 | . | TRBV5-6 | CASSPTQNEQFF
TRBJ1-5 | . | TRBV7-8 | CASSLNAGGNQPQHF
TRBJ1-6 | . | TRBV27 | CASSRPGLNSPLHF
TRBJ1-5 | . | TRBV4-3 | CASSLAVSNQPQHF
TRBJ2-7 | . | TRBV5-1 | CASSGTSGTYEQYF
TRBJ2-7 | once | TRBV5-4 | CASSRTSGSSYEQYF
TRBJ2-1 | . | TRBV5-6 | CASSPADTYNEQFF
TRBJ2-5 | . | TRBV7-9 | CASRRGWGEETQYF
TRBJ2-7 | . | TRBV5-1 | CASSLVQGVEQYF
TRBJ1-6 | . | TRBV6-1 | CASSVMGQGDSPLHF
TRBJ2-3 | . | TRBV4-1 | CASSQPLGVWDTQYF
TRBJ1-2 | . | TRBV28 | CASSFETNYGYTF
TRBJ2-5 | . | TRBV5-4 | CASSVPGTSLETQYF
TRBJ1-1 | . | TRBV5-1 | CASSPLQGNTEAFF
TRBJ1-2 | once | TRBV19 | CASTVGRSYGYTF
TRBJ1-5 | . | TRBV9 | CASSVDPQNQPQHF
TRBJ1-2 | . | TRBV18 | CASSSDTSGFSGYTF
TRBJ1-1 | . | TRBV2 | CASSEGRGYLNTEAFF
TRBJ2-2 | . | TRBV7-7 | CASSLRLAGDTGELFF
TRBJ2-5 | . | TRBV5-4 | CASSVAGGGQETQYF
TRBJ1-6 | . | TRBV11-2 | CASSFPLEYNSPLHF
TRBJ1-2 | . | TRBV6-6 | CASSYSAIAGGYTF
TRBJ1-5 | once | TRBV19 | CATTEGGKYQPQHF
TRBJ1-3 | . | TRBV7-9 | CASSLGGGDGNTIYF
TRBJ1-1 | . | TRBV10-3 | CAIAPITGTGGAPGTEAFF
TRBJ2-7 | . | TRBV10-3 | CAIAVGALSSYEQYF
TRBJ1-1 | . | TRBV7-9 | CASTSGARNTEAFF
TRBJ1-6 | . | TRBV9 | CASSGPQGARSPLHF
TRBJ2-7 | . | TRBV7-2 | CASSPRLAPYEQYF
TRBJ2-5 | . | TRBV20-1 | CSARGRETQYF
TRBJ1-2 | few | TRBV4-3 | CASSQDYRGGYGYTF
TRBJ1-4 | . | TRBV5-6 | CASSTTGPGNEKLFF
TRBJ1-6 | . | TRBV6-5 | CASSPPGQGNSPLHF
TRBJ2-6 | . | TRBV5-3 | CARSGRDGPSGANVLTF
TRBJ1-5 | . | TRBV19 | CASSMGQRKQPQHF